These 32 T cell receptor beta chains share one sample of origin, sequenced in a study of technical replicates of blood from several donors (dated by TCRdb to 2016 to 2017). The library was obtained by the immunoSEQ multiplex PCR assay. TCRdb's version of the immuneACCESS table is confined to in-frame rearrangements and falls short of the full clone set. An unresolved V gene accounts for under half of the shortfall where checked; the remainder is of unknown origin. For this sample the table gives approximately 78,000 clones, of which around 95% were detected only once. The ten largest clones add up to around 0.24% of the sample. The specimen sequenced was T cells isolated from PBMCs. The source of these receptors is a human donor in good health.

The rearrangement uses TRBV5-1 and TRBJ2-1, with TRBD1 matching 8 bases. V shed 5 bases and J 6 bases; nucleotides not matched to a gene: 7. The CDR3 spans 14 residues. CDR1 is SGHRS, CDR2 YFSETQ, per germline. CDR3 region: CASRGGQGVNEQFF. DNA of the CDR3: TGCGCCAGCAGAGGTGGACAGGGCGTCAATGAGCAGTTCTTC.

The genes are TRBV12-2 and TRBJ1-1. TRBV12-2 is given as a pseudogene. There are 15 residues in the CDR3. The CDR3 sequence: CASRWSARPGTEAFF. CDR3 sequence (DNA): TGTGCAAGTCGCTGGTCCGCCCGGCCGGGCACTGAAGCTTTCTTT.

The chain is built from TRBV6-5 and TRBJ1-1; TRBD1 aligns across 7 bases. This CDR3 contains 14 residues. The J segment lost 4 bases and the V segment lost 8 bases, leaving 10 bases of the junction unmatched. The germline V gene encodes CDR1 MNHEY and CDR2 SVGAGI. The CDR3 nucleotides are TGTGCCAGCGGCCGGGACAGTCTAGGCACTGAAGCTTTCTTT. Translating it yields CASGRDSLGTEAFF.

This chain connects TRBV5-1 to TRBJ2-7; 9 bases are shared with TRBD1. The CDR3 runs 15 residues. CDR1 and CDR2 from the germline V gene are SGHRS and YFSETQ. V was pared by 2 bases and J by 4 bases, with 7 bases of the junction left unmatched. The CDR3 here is CASSFSPGTGYEQYF. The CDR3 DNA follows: TGCGCCAGCAGCTTCTCTCCCGGGACAGGGTACGAGCAGTACTTC.

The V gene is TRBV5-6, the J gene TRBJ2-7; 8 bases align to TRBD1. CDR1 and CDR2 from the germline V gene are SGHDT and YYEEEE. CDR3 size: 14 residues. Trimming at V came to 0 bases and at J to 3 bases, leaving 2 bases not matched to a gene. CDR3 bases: TGTGCCAGCAGCTTGGGCACAGGGGGCTACGAGCAGTACTTC. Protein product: CASSLGTGGYEQYF.

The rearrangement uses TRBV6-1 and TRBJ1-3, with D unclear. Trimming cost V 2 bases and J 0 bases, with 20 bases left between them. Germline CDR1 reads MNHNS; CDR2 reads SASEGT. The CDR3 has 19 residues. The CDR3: CASSESIYIRLNSGNTIYF. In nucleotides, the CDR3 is TGTGCCAGCAGTGAAAGTATCTATATTAGACTGAACTCTGGAAACACCATATATTTT.

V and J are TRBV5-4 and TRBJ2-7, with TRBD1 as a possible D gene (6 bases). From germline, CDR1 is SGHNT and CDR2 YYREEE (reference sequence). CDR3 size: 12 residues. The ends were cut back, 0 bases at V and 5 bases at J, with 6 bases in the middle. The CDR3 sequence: CASSLDRDEQYF. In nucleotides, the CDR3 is TGTGCCAGCAGCTTGGACAGGGACGAGCAGTACTTC.

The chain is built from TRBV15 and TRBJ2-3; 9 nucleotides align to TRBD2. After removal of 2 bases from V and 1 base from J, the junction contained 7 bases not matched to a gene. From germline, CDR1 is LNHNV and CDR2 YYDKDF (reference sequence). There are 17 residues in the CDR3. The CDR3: CATSRPRGRAGTDTQYF. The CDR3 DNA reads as TGTGCCACCAGCAGACCTCGCGGGAGGGCCGGCACAGATACGCAGTATTTT.

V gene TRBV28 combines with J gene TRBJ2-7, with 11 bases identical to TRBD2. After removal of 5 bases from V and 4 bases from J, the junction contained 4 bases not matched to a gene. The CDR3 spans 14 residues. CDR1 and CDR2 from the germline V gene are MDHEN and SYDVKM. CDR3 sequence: CASSVAGGAYEQYF. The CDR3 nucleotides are TGTGCCAGCAGTGTAGCGGGAGGGGCTTACGAGCAGTACTTC.

The CDR3 here is CASSLVLGSTEAFF. The DNA for the CDR3 is TGCGCCAGCAGCTTGGTCTTGGGCAGCACTGAAGCTTTCTTT. The J gene is TRBJ1-1, the V gene TRBV5-1, with D uncertain. CDR3 size: 14 residues. The V gene's germline CDR1 is SGHRS and CDR2 YFSETQ. V lost 0 bases and J lost 4, with 10 bases in between.

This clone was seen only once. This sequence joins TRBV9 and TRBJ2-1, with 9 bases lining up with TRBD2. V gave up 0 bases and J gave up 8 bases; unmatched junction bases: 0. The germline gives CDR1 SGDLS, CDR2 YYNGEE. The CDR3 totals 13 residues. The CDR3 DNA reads TGTGCCAGCAGCGTAGAGCGGGAGGATGAGCAGTTCTTC. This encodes CASSVEREDEQFF. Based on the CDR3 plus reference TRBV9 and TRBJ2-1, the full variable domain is DSGVTQTPKHLITATGQRVTLRCSPRSGDLSVYWYQQSLDQGLQFLIQYYNGEERAKGNILERFSAQQFPDLHSELNLSSLELGDSALYFCASSVEREDEQFFGPGTRLTVL.

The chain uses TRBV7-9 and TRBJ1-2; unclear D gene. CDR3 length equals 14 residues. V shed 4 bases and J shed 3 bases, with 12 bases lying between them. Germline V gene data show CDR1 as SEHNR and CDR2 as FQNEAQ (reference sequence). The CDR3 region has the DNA TGTGCCAGCAGCTCGCTACAGAATTACTATGGCTACACCTTC. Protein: CASSSLQNYYGYTF.

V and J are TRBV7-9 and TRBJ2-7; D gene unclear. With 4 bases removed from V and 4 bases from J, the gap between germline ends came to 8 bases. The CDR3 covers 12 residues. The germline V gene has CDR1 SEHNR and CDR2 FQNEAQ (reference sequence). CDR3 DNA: TGTGCCAGCAGCTCCCCCCTTTACGAGCAGTACTTC. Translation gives CASSSPLYEQYF.

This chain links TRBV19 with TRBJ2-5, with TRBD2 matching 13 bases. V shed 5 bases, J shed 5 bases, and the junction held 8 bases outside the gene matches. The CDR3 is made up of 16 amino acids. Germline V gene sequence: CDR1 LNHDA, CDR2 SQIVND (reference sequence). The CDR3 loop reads CASSFGLAGVRETQYF. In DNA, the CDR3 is TGTGCCAGTAGTTTCGGACTAGCGGGAGTGAGGGAGACCCAGTACTTC.

The CDR3 sequence: CASSLRQNTEAFF. CDR3 nucleotide sequence: TGTGCCAGCAGTTTGCGACAGAACACTGAAGCTTTCTTT. This chain connects TRBV27 to TRBJ1-1; no clear D gene. Germline values: CDR1 MNHEY, CDR2 SMNVEV (reference sequence). This CDR3 has 13 amino acids. The V end was cut by 3 bases, the J end by 1 base, with 6 bases between.

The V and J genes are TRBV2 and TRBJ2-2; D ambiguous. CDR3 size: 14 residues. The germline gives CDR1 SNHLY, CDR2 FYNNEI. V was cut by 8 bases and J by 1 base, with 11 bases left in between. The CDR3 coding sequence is TGTGCCAGCGCCCGGGTTCAGAACACCGGGGAGCTGTTTTTT. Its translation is CASARVQNTGELFF.

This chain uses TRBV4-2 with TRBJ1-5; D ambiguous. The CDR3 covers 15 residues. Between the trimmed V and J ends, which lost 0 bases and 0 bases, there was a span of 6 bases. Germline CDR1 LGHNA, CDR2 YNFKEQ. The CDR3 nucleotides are TGTGCCAGCAGCCAAGATCGGGATAGCAATCAGCCCCAGCATTTT. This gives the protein CASSQDRDSNQPQHF.

In nucleotides, the CDR3 is TGTGCCAGCAGTTTAAGGGGCAGGGGATTCTACAATGAGCAGTTCTTC. It encodes CASSLRGRGFYNEQFF. The chain employs TRBV27 and TRBJ2-1; tentative D call: TRBD1 (6 bases). CDR3 length equals 16 residues. Germline V lookup: CDR1 MNHEY, CDR2 SMNVEV (reference sequence). V gave up 2 bases and J gave up 3 bases, with 14 bases separating them.

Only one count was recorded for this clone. CDR3 protein: CASRAGQNYGYTF. The CDR3 DNA is TGTGCCAGCAGAGCCGGACAGAACTATGGCTACACCTTC. The V gene is TRBV6-1, the J gene TRBJ1-2; D possibly corresponds to TRBD1 (6 bases). V was shortened by 6 bases and J by 2 bases, with 10 bases between the two germline ends. Germline V gives CDR1 MNHNS, CDR2 SASEGT. The CDR3 covers 13 residues.

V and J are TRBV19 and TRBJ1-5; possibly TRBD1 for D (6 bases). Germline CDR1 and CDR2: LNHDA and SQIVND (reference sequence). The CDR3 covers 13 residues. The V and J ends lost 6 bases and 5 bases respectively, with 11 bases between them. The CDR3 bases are TGTGCCAGTAGGTTGGACAGCTATCAGCCCCAGCATTTT. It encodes CASRLDSYQPQHF.

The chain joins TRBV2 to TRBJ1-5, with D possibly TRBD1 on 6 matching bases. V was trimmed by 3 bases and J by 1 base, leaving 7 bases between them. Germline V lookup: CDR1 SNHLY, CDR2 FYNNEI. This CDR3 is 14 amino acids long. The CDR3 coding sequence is TGTGCCAGCAGTGATACAGGGAGCAATCAGCCCCAGCATTTT. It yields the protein CASSDTGSNQPQHF.

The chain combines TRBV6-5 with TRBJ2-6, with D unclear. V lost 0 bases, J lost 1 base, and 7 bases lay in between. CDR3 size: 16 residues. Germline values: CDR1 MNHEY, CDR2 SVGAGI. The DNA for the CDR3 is TGTGCCAGCAGTTACTCGAGCGAGTCTGGGGCCAACGTCCTGACTTTC. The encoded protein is CASSYSSESGANVLTF.

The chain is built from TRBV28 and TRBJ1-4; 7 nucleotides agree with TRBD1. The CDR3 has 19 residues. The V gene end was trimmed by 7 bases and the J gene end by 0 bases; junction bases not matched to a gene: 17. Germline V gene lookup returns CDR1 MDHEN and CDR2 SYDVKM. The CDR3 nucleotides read TGTGCCAGCACTACAATCTGGACAGGCTTATCAACAACTAATGAAAAACTGTTTTTT. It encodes CASTTIWTGLSTTNEKLFF.

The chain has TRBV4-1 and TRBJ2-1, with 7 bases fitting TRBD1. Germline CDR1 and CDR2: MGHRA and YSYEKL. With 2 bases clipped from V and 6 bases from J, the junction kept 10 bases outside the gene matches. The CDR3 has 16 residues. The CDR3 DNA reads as TGCGCCAGCAGCCAACCCAACAAAGACAGGGCCAATGAGCAGTTCTTC. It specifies CASSQPNKDRANEQFF.

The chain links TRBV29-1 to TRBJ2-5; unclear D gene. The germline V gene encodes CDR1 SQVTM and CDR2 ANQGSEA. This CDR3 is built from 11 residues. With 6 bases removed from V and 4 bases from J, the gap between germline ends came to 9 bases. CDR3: CSVSSVETQYF. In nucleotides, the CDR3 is TGCAGCGTCTCGTCAGTAGAGACCCAGTACTTC.

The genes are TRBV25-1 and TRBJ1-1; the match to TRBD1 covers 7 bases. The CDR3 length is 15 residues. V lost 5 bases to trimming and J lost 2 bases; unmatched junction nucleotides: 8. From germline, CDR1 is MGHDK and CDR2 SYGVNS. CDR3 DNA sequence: TGTGCCAGCAGTCCACCCGACAGGGCCAACACTGAAGCTTTCTTT. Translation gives CASSPPDRANTEAFF.

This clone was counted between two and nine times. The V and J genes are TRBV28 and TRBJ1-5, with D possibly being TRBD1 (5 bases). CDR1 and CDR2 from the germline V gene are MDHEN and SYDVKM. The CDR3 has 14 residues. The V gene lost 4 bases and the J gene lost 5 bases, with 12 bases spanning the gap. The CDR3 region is CASSSTGDYQPQHF. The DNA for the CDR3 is TGTGCCAGCAGTTCTACAGGCGATTATCAGCCCCAGCATTTT.

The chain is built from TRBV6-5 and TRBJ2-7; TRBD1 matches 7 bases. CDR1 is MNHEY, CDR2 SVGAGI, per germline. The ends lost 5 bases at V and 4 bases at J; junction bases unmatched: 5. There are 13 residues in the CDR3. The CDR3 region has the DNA TGTGCCAGCAGTCCCGGGACAGTTTACGAGCAGTACTTC. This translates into CASSPGTVYEQYF.

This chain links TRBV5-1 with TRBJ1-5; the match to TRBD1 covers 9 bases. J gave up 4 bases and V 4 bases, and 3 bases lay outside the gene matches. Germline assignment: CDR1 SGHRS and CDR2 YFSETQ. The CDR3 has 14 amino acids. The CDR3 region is CASSTGTGNQPQHF. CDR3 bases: TGCGCCAGCAGCACCGGGACAGGGAATCAGCCCCAGCATTTT. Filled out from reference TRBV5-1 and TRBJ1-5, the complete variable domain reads KAGVTQTPRYLIKTRGQQVTLSCSPISGHRSVSWYQQTPGQGLQFLFEYFSETQRNKGNFPGRFSGRQFSNSRSEMNVSTLELGDSALYLCASSTGTGNQPQHFGDGTRLSIL.

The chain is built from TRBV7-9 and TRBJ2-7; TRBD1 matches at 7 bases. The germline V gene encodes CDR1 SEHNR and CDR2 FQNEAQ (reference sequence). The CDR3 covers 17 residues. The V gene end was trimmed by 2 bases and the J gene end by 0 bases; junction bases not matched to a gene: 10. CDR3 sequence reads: CASSLLFGTDSSYEQYF. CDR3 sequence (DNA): TGTGCCAGCAGCTTACTTTTTGGGACAGATTCCTCCTACGAGCAGTACTTC.

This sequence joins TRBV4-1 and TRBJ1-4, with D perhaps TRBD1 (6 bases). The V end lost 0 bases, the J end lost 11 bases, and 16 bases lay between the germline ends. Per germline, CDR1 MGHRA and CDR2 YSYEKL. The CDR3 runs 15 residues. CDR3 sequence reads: CASSQEAGGGGKLFF. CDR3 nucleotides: TGCGCCAGCAGCCAAGAAGCTGGGGGCGGGGGGAAACTGTTTTTT.

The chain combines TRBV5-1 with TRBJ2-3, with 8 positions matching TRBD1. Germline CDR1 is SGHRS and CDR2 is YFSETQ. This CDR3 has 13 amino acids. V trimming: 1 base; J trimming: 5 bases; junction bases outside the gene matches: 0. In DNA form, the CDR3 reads TGCGCCAGCAGCTTGACAGGGGGAGATACGCAGTATTTT. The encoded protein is CASSLTGGDTQYF.